The sequence of this TCR beta chain was determined in a study of Graves' ophthalmopathy and Graves' hyperthyroidism. Overall study: The authors defined stable hyperthyroidism as no ophthalmopathy within 18 months of follow-up.

In this cohort, patients with other autoimmune diseases, uncontrolled infections, pregnancy or lactation were excluded. Orbital computed tomography, thyroid ultrasound, TRAb, serum thyroxine and clinical symptoms formed the basis of diagnosis. Amplification targeted the TCR beta CDR3 regions, with RNA transcripts as the source material. RT-PCR was first run with HTBI primers, then multiplex PCR in a second round. From the multiplex PCR reads, TCRdb called clonotypes with MiXCR, one entry per CDR3 protein. The sample contains around 1,000,000 distinct CDR3 sequences, about two fifths of which appear only once. CDR1 is MGHRA and CDR2 is YSYEKL in the germline V gene. V lost 0 bases to trimming and J lost 4 bases, with 6 bases between them. The CDR3 spans 13 residues. Study observations and caveats: The authors also found most expanded thyroid clonotypes above 0.001 frequency in blood.

Many counts were recorded for this clonotype. Antigen specificity is unknown. The clonotype comes from an adult man with Graves' hyperthyroidism. This rearrangement joins TRBV4-1 to TRBJ1-1; D call uncertain. Sequences were obtained from peripheral blood or thyroid tissue (not recorded which). Written as DNA, the CDR3 is TGCGCCAGCAGCCAAGAAGGGTCCACTGAAGCTTTCTTT. Translated, it gives CASSQEGSTEAFF.